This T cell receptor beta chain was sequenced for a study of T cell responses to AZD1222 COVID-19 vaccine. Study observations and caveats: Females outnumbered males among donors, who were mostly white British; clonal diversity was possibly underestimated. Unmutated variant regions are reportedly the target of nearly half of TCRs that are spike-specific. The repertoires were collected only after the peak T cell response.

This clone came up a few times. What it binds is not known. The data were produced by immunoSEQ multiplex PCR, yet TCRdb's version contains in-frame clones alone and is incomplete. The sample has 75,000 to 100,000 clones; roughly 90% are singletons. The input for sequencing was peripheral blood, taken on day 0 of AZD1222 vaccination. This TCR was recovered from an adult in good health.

The CDR3 region has the DNA TGTGCCAGCAGTTTTTTGGAAGGATCTAACTATGGCTACACCTTC. This translates into CASSFLEGSNYGYTF. The chain uses TRBV27 and TRBJ1-2, with D uncertain. V lost 3 bases to trimming and J lost 0 bases, with 11 bases between them. Germline values: CDR1 MNHEY, CDR2 SMNVEV (reference sequence). This CDR3 comprises 15 residues.